The 30 T cell receptor beta chains reported below all come from one sample, sequenced in a study of blood T cell repertoires in COVID-19. Sequencing was performed with immunoSEQ multiplex PCR; in TCRdb, only in-frame clones are kept and a portion is missing. The table records more than 300,000 clones, more than 75% of them present only once. The sample consisted of PBMCs or T cells enriched from blood (not recorded which). Receptor source: a young man who had recovered from COVID-19.

The chain links TRBV7-2 to TRBJ2-7; TRBD2 might be the D (5 bases). The CDR3 runs 15 residues. Deletions cut 4 bases from V and 3 bases from J, with 16 bases between. Germline V gives CDR1 SGHTA, CDR2 FQGNSA. CDR3 residues: CASSSISGVYYEQYF. The DNA of the CDR3 is TGTGCCAGCAGCTCAATATCCGGGGTCTACTACGAGCAGTACTTC.

The rearrangement uses TRBV27 and TRBJ2-2; a weak D match, TRBD1 (6 bases). V lost 1 base, J lost 2 bases, and 11 bases lay in between. This CDR3 has 16 amino acids. The V gene's germline CDR1 is MNHEY and CDR2 SMNVEV (reference sequence). This chain's CDR3 is CASSLWKTGNTGELFF. The CDR3, as DNA: TGTGCCAGCAGTTTATGGAAGACAGGAAACACCGGGGAGCTGTTTTTT.

This clone was counted a few times. V usage is TRBV19 and J usage is TRBJ1-5; possible D gene TRBD1, 5 bases. Trimming pared 5 bases from V and 9 bases from J, leaving 20 bases between. The CDR3 covers 15 residues. Germline V gives CDR1 LNHDA, CDR2 SQIVND (reference sequence). Written as DNA, the CDR3 is TGTGCCAGTAGTCTCCGAGGCAGGGCGGGGACGCCCCAGCATTTT. Its translation: CASSLRGRAGTPQHF.

J is TRBJ2-5 and V is TRBV18; TRBD2 matches at 12 bases. V lost 3 bases and J lost 3; bases outside the gene matches: 2. Germline loops: CDR1 KGHSH, CDR2 LQKENI. The length of the CDR3 is 15 residues. The CDR3 DNA reads as TGTGCCAGCTCACCGAGACTAGCGGGGGAAGAGACCCAGTACTTC. It encodes CASSPRLAGEETQYF. Complete variable domain (other parts from reference TRBV18 and TRBJ2-5): NAGVMQNPRHLVRRRGQEARLRCSPMKGHSHVYWYRQLPEEGLKFMVYLQKENIIDESGMPKERFSAEFPKEGPSILRIQQVVRGDSAAYFCASSPRLAGEETQYFGPGTRLLVL.

The genes are TRBV5-1 and TRBJ2-3, with 13 bases lining up with TRBD2. The CDR3 length is 17 residues. From germline, CDR1 is SGHRS and CDR2 YFSETQ. V gave up 4 bases and J gave up 4 bases; unmatched junction bases: 9. The CDR3 loop reads CASSKGLAGYEADTQYF. Written as DNA, the CDR3 is TGCGCCAGCAGCAAGGGACTAGCGGGATATGAGGCAGATACGCAGTATTTT.

This clone appeared once. The chain has TRBV30 and TRBJ1-6; 7 nucleotides line up with TRBD1. The V and J ends lost 0 bases and 10 bases, in that order; junction bases with no gene match: 9. Germline loops: CDR1 GTSNPN, CDR2 SVGIG (reference sequence). The CDR3 is made up of 15 amino acids. CDR3 DNA sequence: TGTGCCTGGAGTGTAAGAACAGGGGTAGTCTCACCCCTCCACTTT. Protein sequence: CAWSVRTGVVSPLHF.

This clone occurred once. This chain joins TRBV7-2 and TRBJ2-7; D is perhaps TRBD2 (5 bases). The CDR3 contains 15 residues. Germline CDR1 and CDR2: SGHTA and FQGNSA. Trimming took off 3 bases at V and 5 bases at J, with 17 bases between the two ends. This CDR3 reads CASSLVRGVMDEQYF. CDR3 in DNA: TGTGCCAGCAGCTTGGTCCGGGGAGTCATGGACGAGCAGTACTTC.

This clone was detected a few times. The gene calls are TRBV27 and TRBJ1-1; 8 positions match TRBD1. Looked up from germline, CDR1 is MNHEY and CDR2 is SMNVEV (reference sequence). The CDR3 runs to 16 residues. Trimming removed 2 bases from V and 1 base from J; junction bases left unmatched: 6. CDR3 in amino acids: CASSLIGRGRNTEAFF. DNA for the CDR3: TGTGCCAGCAGTTTAATAGGCAGGGGGCGGAACACTGAAGCTTTCTTT.

The V and J genes are TRBV30 and TRBJ1-5; D gene unclear. Germline values: CDR1 GTSNPN, CDR2 SVGIG (reference sequence). This CDR3 comprises 14 residues. V was shortened by 5 bases and J by 2 bases, with 13 bases between the two germline ends. The CDR3 DNA reads TGTGCCTGGGCTCTCGGGTCGGGCAATCAGCCCCAGCATTTT. It codes for CAWALGSGNQPQHF.

The V and J genes are TRBV7-9 and TRBJ2-7; tentative D call: TRBD1 (5 bases). This CDR3 is built from 13 residues. Germline assignment: CDR1 SEHNR and CDR2 FQNEAQ (reference sequence). V dropped 3 bases and J dropped 2 bases, with 8 bases sitting between them. In DNA form, the CDR3 reads TGTGCCAGCAGCTTCCAAGGGGCCTACGAGCAGTACTTC. Amino acids: CASSFQGAYEQYF.

The V and J genes are TRBV4-1 and TRBJ2-7, with a possible D match to TRBD2 (5 bases). The CDR3 runs 13 residues. V lost 3 bases and J lost 4, with 10 bases in between. From germline, CDR1 is MGHRA and CDR2 YSYEKL. CDR3 sequence (DNA): TGCGCCAGCAGCCAGTGGACGGGATACGAGCAGTACTTC. Translation: CASSQWTGYEQYF.

J is TRBJ1-2 and V is TRBV7-8; D may be TRBD1 (6 bases). The germline V gene has CDR1 SGHVS and CDR2 FQNEAQ. The CDR3 is 14 residues long. Trimming removed 2 bases at V and 1 base at J, with 8 bases between. DNA of the CDR3: TGTGCCAGCAGCTTATCAGGGGATAACTATGGCTACACCTTC. Translation: CASSLSGDNYGYTF.

The chain has TRBV6-5 and TRBJ2-1; 7 bases agree with TRBD1. J gave up 8 bases and V 2 bases, and 3 bases lay outside the gene matches. The CDR3 spans 13 residues. Germline CDR1 reads MNHEY; CDR2 reads SVGAGI. CDR3 in DNA: TGTGCCAGCAGTTACCGGCAGGGGGATGAGCAGTTCTTC. Translation: CASSYRQGDEQFF.

The chain uses TRBV5-1 and TRBJ1-3; tentative D call: TRBD1 (5 bases). Germline CDR1 and CDR2: SGHRS and YFSETQ. The CDR3 consists of 17 residues. V was shortened by 7 bases and J by 4 bases, with 24 bases between the two germline ends. The CDR3 protein is CASLTAPQAGWGNTIYF. CDR3 coding DNA: TGCGCCAGCCTAACCGCTCCACAGGCAGGGTGGGGAAACACCATATATTTT.

V gene TRBV10-3 combines with J gene TRBJ2-2; 11 positions match TRBD2. The CDR3 loop spans 15 amino acids. V lost 8 bases to trimming and J lost 1 base; unmatched junction nucleotides: 3. Germline values: CDR1 ENHRY, CDR2 SYGVKD. The chain's CDR3 is CAIRTSGGNTGELFF. CDR3 nucleotide sequence: TGTGCCATCCGAACTAGCGGGGGGAACACCGGGGAGCTGTTTTTT.

V gene TRBV7-9 combines with J gene TRBJ2-3, with D possibly matching TRBD1 (6 bases). The germline CDR1 and CDR2 sequences are SEHNR and FQNEAQ (reference sequence). V was clipped by 5 bases and J by 5 bases, with 11 bases between them. The CDR3 has 13 residues. The CDR3 spells CASSRTGKDTQYF. CDR3 coding DNA: TGTGCCAGCAGCCGAACAGGGAAAGATACGCAGTATTTT.

The chain couples TRBV7-9 to TRBJ1-6; TRBD1 matches 7 bases. With 5 bases clipped from V and 7 bases from J, the junction kept 14 bases outside the gene matches. Germline V lookup: CDR1 SEHNR, CDR2 FQNEAQ (reference sequence). The CDR3 spans 17 residues. CDR3 protein: CASSPQTGSYSNSPLHF. CDR3 coding DNA: TGTGCCAGCAGCCCGCAGACAGGGAGTTATTCCAATTCACCCCTCCACTTT. Using reference TRBV7-9 and TRBJ1-6 for the parts outside the CDR3, the full variable domain is DTGVSQNPRHKITKRGQNVTFRCDPISEHNRLYWYRQTLGQGPEFLTYFQNEAQLEKSRLLSDRFSAERPKGSFSTLEIQRTEQGDSAMYLCASSPQTGSYSNSPLHFGNGTRLTVT.

The CDR3 sequence: CASSFSRGRDTEAFF. CDR3 DNA: TGTGCCAGCAGTTTCTCCAGGGGGCGGGACACTGAAGCTTTCTTT. The chain uses TRBV6-6 and TRBJ1-1; TRBD1 matches at 8 bases. Germline trimming cut 4 bases from V and 3 bases from J; bases unmatched to any gene: 7. The CDR3 loop spans 15 amino acids. Germline V gives CDR1 MNHNY, CDR2 SVGAGI (reference sequence).

The gene calls are TRBV7-8 and TRBJ1-2; weak D call: TRBD1 (6 bases). The CDR3 extends over 16 amino acids. Trimming stripped 2 bases from V and 0 bases from J, with 13 bases between. Germline-derived CDR1 and CDR2 are SGHVS and FQNEAQ. The CDR3 coding sequence is TGTGCCAGCAGCTTATTATCGGGACATCCTAACTATGGCTACACCTTC. Protein: CASSLLSGHPNYGYTF.

This clone was seen a single time. The chain is built from TRBV14 and TRBJ2-7; TRBD1 is a possible D gene (5 bases). V dropped 6 bases and J dropped 2 bases, with 14 bases sitting between them. The germline V gene encodes CDR1 SGHDN and CDR2 FVKESK. This CDR3 is 14 amino acids long. The CDR3 DNA reads as TGTGCCAGCAGTCTTTGGGGCACCGCCTACGAGCAGTACTTC. Protein sequence: CASSLWGTAYEQYF.

The CDR3 loop is CASSSQIPGEQYF. CDR3 nucleotide sequence: TGCGCCAGCAGTTCACAAATCCCGGGGGAGCAGTACTTC. This rearrangement joins TRBV10-2 to TRBJ2-7; D is possibly TRBD2 (5 bases). CDR3 length: 13 residues. Germline loops: CDR1 WSHSY, CDR2 SAAADI. V was cut by 5 bases and J by 7 bases, with 15 bases left in between.

The CDR3 sequence: CASYHLPGQGSYEQYF. Written as DNA, the CDR3 is TGTGCCAGCTACCATTTACCGGGACAGGGCTCCTACGAGCAGTACTTC. This chain connects TRBV28 to TRBJ2-7; 9 bases agree with TRBD1. CDR3 length equals 16 residues. The V and J ends lost 8 bases and 0 bases, in that order; junction bases with no gene match: 11. The germline gives CDR1 MDHEN, CDR2 SYDVKM. Drawing the rest from reference TRBV28 and TRBJ2-7, the complete variable domain is DVKVTQSSRYLVKRTGEKVFLECVQDMDHENMFWYRQDPGLGLRLIYFSYDVKMKEKGDIPEGYSVSREKKERFSLILESASTNQTSMYLCASYHLPGQGSYEQYFGPGTRLTVT.

The gene calls are TRBV6-1 and TRBJ2-1; 9 bases are shared with TRBD2. Germline CDR1 is MNHNS and CDR2 is SASEGT. The CDR3 length is 17 residues. V was pared by 2 bases and J by 1 base, with 6 bases of the junction left unmatched. CDR3 nucleotides: TGTGCCAGCAGTGAATCGGCGGGGGGGATATCCTACAATGAGCAGTTCTTC. It translates to CASSESAGGISYNEQFF.

The V call is TRBV11-2, the J call TRBJ1-6; the D is unclear. V shed 1 base and J shed 10 bases, with 14 bases lying between them. The CDR3 loop spans 15 amino acids. Germline CDR1 is SGHAT and CDR2 is FQNNGV. The CDR3 bases are TGTGCCAGCAGCTTAGGTCTGGGAGTCGGATCACCCCTCCACTTT. Translating gives CASSLGLGVGSPLHF.

The chain employs TRBV19 and TRBJ1-1; 8 nucleotides match TRBD1. Trimming at V came to 5 bases and at J to 3 bases, leaving 14 bases not matched to a gene. This CDR3 is 17 amino acids long. Germline CDR1 is LNHDA and CDR2 is SQIVND (reference sequence). The CDR3 protein is CASSPTTADRVDTEAFF. The CDR3, as DNA: TGTGCCAGTAGTCCCACCACGGCGGACAGGGTAGACACTGAAGCTTTCTTT.

This chain uses TRBV6-6 with TRBJ2-2, with 16 positions matching TRBD2. Germline CDR1 MNHNY, CDR2 SVGAGI (reference sequence). Trimming cost V 10 bases and J 5 bases; bases outside gene matches: 7. The CDR3 has 16 amino acids. CDR3 nucleotides: TGTGCCACCGGGACTAGCGGGGGGGCGGAGACCGGGGAGCTGTTTTTT. This codes for CATGTSGGAETGELFF.

This clone was recorded only once. V and J are TRBV7-9 and TRBJ2-3, with 7 bases fitting TRBD1. Trimming removed 5 bases from V and 0 bases from J; junction bases left unmatched: 8. Germline CDR1 reads SEHNR; CDR2 reads FQNEAQ (reference sequence). The CDR3 has 16 amino acids. The CDR3 DNA follows: TGTGCCAGCAGCCCGAGACAGGGACCGAGCACAGATACGCAGTATTTT. Its protein is CASSPRQGPSTDTQYF.

The V gene is TRBV5-8, the J gene TRBJ1-2; D remains ambiguous. Trimming removed 2 bases from V and 3 bases from J, with 11 bases in between. Germline values: CDR1 SGHTS, CDR2 YDEGEE. The length of the CDR3 is 14 residues. CDR3 DNA sequence: TGTGCCAGCAGCTTAAAGACAACCTACTATGGCTACACCTTC. This sequence encodes CASSLKTTYYGYTF. Full variable domain (remainder filled in from reference TRBV5-8 and TRBJ1-2): EAGVTQSPTHLIKTRGQQATLRCSPISGHTSVYWYQQALGLGLQFLLWYDEGEERNRGNFPPRFSGRQFPNYSSELNVNALELEDSALYLCASSLKTTYYGYTFGSGTRLTVV.

The sample holds a few counts of this clone. The rearrangement joins TRBV6-5 to TRBJ1-1; 9 bases fit TRBD1. Unmatched junction bases numbered 6, after V lost 5 bases and J lost 5 bases. Germline-derived CDR1 and CDR2 are MNHEY and SVGAGI. The CDR3 loop spans 14 amino acids. CDR3 in DNA: TGTGCCAGCAGTAGGGGACAGGGAAGGACTGAAGCTTTCTTT. Its protein is CASSRGQGRTEAFF.

This CDR3 reads CASSMGTGARTQYF. Here the CDR3 DNA reads TGTGCCAGTAGTATGGGGACAGGGGCAAGGACCCAGTACTTC. The V call is TRBV19, the J call TRBJ2-5; the match to TRBD1 covers 10 bases. The CDR3 contains 14 residues. Losses at the gene ends were 3 bases for V and 7 bases for J; bases not matched to a gene: 5. From germline, CDR1 is LNHDA and CDR2 SQIVND (reference sequence).